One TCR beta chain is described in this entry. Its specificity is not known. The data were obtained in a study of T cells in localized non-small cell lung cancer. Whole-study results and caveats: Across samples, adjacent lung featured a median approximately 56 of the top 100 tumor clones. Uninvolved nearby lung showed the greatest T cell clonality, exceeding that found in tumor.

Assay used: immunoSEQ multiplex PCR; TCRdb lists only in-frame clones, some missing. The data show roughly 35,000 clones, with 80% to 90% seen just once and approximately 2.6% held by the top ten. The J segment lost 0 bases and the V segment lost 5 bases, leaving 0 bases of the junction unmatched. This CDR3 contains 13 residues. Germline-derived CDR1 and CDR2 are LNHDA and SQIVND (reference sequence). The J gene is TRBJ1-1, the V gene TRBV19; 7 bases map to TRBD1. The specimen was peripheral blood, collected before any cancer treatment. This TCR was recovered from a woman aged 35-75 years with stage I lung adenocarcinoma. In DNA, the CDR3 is TGTGCCAGTAGTGGACAGGTGAACACTGAAGCTTTCTTT. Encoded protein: CASSGQVNTEAFF.